These T cell receptor beta chains were read from a single sample in a study of cytomegalovirus exposure and HLA in healthy donors. The method was immunoSEQ multiplex PCR; TCRdb's version includes in-frame clones alone and lacks a portion of them. The sample consists of some 95,000 clones, roughly 66% of them appearing once. Sequencing was done on a sample of PBMCs. Receptors were obtained from a young man in good health and CMV-seronegative. Both conserved end residues are part of each CDR3. The D gene is left open where the match is weak. Some rows mark clone size as missing; the rest say once, few, many or name a class of expanded clone.

>TRBD1|TRBJ1-3|NA|TRBV15
CATSRDRGFGNTIYF
TGTGCCACCAGCAGGGACAGGGGGTTTGGAAACACCATATATTTT
>NA|TRBJ2-2|NA|TRBV5-4
CASSSASLAGELFF
TGTGCCAGCAGCTCCGCGTCTCTGGCCGGGGAGCTGTTTTTT
>NA|TRBJ2-7|NA|TRBV2
CASSSFTRVVTYEQYF
TGTGCCAGCAGTTCATTTACGAGGGTCGTTACCTACGAGCAGTACTTC
>NA|TRBJ2-5|few|TRBV29-1
CSVAIGGYETQYF
TGCAGCGTTGCAATAGGAGGGTACGAGACCCAGTACTTC
>TRBD1|TRBJ2-3|NA|TRBV27
CASSRQGTDTQYF
TGTGCCAGCAGTCGACAGGGTACAGATACGCAGTATTTT
>NA|TRBJ1-2|NA|TRBV30
CAWSRQSNYGYTF
TGTGCCTGGAGTCGACAGTCTAACTATGGCTACACCTTC
>TRBD2|TRBJ2-7|NA|TRBV29-1
CSVGTTSYEQYF
TGCAGCGTGGGGACTACATCCTACGAGCAGTACTTC
>TRBD2|TRBJ2-2|few|TRBV5-6
CASSSGIAGGTITGELFF
TGTGCCAGCAGCTCTGGGATAGCGGGGGGCACTATTACCGGGGAGCTGTTTTTT
>NA|TRBJ2-7|few|TRBV7-9
CASSSLSYEQYF
TGTGCCAGCAGCTCCCTCTCCTACGAGCAGTACTTC
>NA|TRBJ1-1|few|TRBV7-2
CASLPRGRGGGNTEAFF
TGTGCCAGCCTTCCCCGTGGGAGGGGAGGGGGGAACACTGAAGCTTTCTTT
>NA|TRBJ2-5|few|TRBV30
CAWSVRSRETQYF
TGTGCCTGGAGTGTACGTAGCAGAGAGACCCAGTACTTC
>TRBD2|TRBJ2-7|NA|TRBV27
CASSFSGTSNEQYF
TGTGCCAGCAGTTTCTCCGGGACTAGCAACGAGCAGTACTTC